This TCR beta chain was sequenced in a study of T cells after yellow fever vaccination. Study-wide results and limits: The CD4 compartment and the CD8 compartment contained a small share of clonotypes in common. Booster sampling recovered most clones from primary vaccination (under 98% CD4, around 88% CD8).

Making TCR cDNA involved 5'RACE template switching, which added UMIs and a universal primer site. TCRdb reanalysed the 5' RACE reads using MiXCR and keeps one entry per CDR3 protein. In the table there are roughly 310,000 distinct CDR3 sequences, about 9.5% of which are singletons. This clonotype came up many times. Its antigen is as yet unknown. The germline V gene encodes CDR1 SGHTA and CDR2 FQGNSA. V lost 5 bases, J lost 2 bases, and 12 bases lay in between. CDR3 size: 14 residues. V usage is TRBV7-2 and J usage is TRBJ2-5; D is perhaps TRBD1 (5 bases). This receptor was identified in a man aged 18-30 years who received the YFV17D yellow fever vaccine. The sample here was PBMCs, taken on the day of the first yellow fever vaccination. The CDR3 DNA reads TGTGCCAGCAGCCGTCGACAGACACAAGAGACCCAGTACTTC. Protein sequence: CASSRRQTQETQYF.